The present entry profiles one TCR beta chain with its context. The sample originates from a study of blood T cell repertoires in COVID-19. Study overall: Donors in the United States, Italy and Spain gave samples during acute or convalescent COVID-19.

The table came from immunoSEQ multiplex PCR; TCRdb's copy has only in-frame clones and leaves some out. The table includes around 30,000 clones, about 89% detected once. The V gene end was trimmed by 3 bases and the J gene end by 11 bases; junction bases not matched to a gene: 12. The length of the CDR3 is 16 residues. Per the germline V gene, CDR1 is MDHEN and CDR2 is SYDVKM. V gene TRBV28 combines with J gene TRBJ1-3; 11 nucleotides align to TRBD1. The TCR sequence derives from a middle-aged woman with active or convalescent COVID-19. Sample: peripheral blood. The CDR3 is CASSFAGQGVWSAIYF. In DNA, the CDR3 is TGTGCCAGCAGTTTTGCGGGACAGGGGGTCTGGAGTGCCATATATTTT.